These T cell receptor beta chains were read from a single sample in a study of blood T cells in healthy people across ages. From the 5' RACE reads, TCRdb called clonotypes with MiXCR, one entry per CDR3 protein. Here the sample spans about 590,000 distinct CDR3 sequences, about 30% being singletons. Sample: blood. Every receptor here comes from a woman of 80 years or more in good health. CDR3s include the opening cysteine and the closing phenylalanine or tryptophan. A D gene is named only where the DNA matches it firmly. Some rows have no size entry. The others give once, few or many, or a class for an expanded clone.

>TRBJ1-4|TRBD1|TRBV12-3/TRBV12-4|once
TGTGCCAGCAGTTCCCAGGGGGGGGTAGGTGAAAAACTGTTTTTT
CASSSQGGVGEKLFF
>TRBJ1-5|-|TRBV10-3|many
TGTGCCATCAGTGAGTCCGGGCGGAACAATCAGCCCCAGCATTTT
CAISESGRNNQPQHF
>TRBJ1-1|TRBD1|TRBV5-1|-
TGCGCCAGCAGCTTGGGAGGGGGCACGGGGGCTTTCTTT
CASSLGGGTGAFF
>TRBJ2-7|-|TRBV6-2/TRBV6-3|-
TGTGCCAGCACTCGGCTAGGGCAGTCGATTAACAATGAGCAGTACTTC
CASTRLGQSINNEQYF
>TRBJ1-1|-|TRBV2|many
TGTGCCAGCAGCGAAACAGGGATGAACACTGAAGCTTTCTTT
CASSETGMNTEAFF
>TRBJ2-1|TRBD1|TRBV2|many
TGTGCCAGCAGTGGGGACAGGGTGATAAATGAGCAGTTCTTC
CASSGDRVINEQFF
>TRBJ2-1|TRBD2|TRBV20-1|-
TGCAGTGCGACTAGCGGGGGCTCCTACAATGAGCAGTTCTTC
CSATSGGSYNEQFF
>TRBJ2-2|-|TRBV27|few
TGTGCCAGCAGTTTATCGAGGGGCGGGGAGCTGTTTTTT
CASSLSRGGELFF
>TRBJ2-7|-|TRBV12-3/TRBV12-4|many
TGTGCCAGCAGTTTAGGGCCGGGACGCCCCTACGAGCAGTACTTC
CASSLGPGRPYEQYF
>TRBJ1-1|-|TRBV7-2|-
TGTGCCAGCAGCTTAGACTTCGATAGCGGGTACACTGAAGCTTTCTTT
CASSLDFDSGYTEAFF
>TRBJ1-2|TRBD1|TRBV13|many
TGTGCCAGCAGCGGACGGACAGGGGATCGTGGCTACACCTTC
CASSGRTGDRGYTF
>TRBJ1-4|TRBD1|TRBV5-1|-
TGCGCCAGCAGCTTCAACAGGGGGCGGCATGAAAAACTGTTTTTT
CASSFNRGRHEKLFF
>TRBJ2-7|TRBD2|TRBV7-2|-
TGTGCCAGCAACTTAGTTGCGGGGGTATGGAACGAGCAGTACTTC
CASNLVAGVWNEQYF
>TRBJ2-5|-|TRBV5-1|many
TGCGCCAGCAGCTGGGGCAGGGGGGCCCTCGGCGAGACCCAGTACTTC
CASSWGRGALGETQYF
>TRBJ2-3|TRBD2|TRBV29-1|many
TGCAGCGCCTTAGCGGGGGGCACAGATACGCAGTATTTT
CSALAGGTDTQYF
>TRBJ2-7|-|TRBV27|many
TGTGCCAGCAGTCTGGGACTTTCCGTCTCCTACGAGCAGTACTTC
CASSLGLSVSYEQYF
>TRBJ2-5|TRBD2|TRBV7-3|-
TGCGCCAGCAGCCAAGAGCCCAGTGCTAGCGGGAGTGGGGAGACCCAGTACTTC
CASSQEPSASGSGETQYF
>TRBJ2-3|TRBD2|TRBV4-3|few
TGCGCCAGCAGCCAACTCCCGGGGCGGGGGGGCGGAGATACGCAGTATTTT
CASSQLPGRGGGDTQYF
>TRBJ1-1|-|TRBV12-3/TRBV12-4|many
TGTGCCAGCAGTTTAGCGGGCTGGGGGGCAGGAAACACTGAAGCTTTCTTT
CASSLAGWGAGNTEAFF
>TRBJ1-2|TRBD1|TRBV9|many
TGTGCCAGCAGCCCCCGGGGGACCGGACAGGAAGGCTACACCTTC
CASSPRGTGQEGYTF
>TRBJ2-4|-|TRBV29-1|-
TGCAGCGTCAAATCTCTTGCCAAAAACATTCAGTACTTC
CSVKSLAKNIQYF
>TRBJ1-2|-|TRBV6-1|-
TGTGCCAGCAGTGAAGTCGCGGGAGGCTACACCTTC
CASSEVAGGYTF
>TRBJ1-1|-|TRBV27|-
TGTGCCAGCTCAGCAGGGGTTGGGTACACTGAAGCTTTCTTT
CASSAGVGYTEAFF
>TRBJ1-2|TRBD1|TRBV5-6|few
TGTGCCAGCAGCTCTCAGGGGGTTAACTATGGCTACACCTTC
CASSSQGVNYGYTF
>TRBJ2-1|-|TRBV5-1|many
TGCGCCAGCAGCTTTGGGCTATTCTCCTATGAGCAGTTCTTC
CASSFGLFSYEQFF
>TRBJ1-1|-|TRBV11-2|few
TGTGCCAGCAGCTTCGGGGGCCAGACTGAAGCTTTCTTT
CASSFGGQTEAFF
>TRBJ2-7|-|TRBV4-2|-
TGTGCCAGCAGCCAAGGGCTTGACAGCGGCTCCTACGAGCAGTACTTC
CASSQGLDSGSYEQYF
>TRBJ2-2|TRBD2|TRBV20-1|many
TGCAGTGCTATCCCAGCGGGGGCCACCGGGGAGCTGTTTTTT
CSAIPAGATGELFF
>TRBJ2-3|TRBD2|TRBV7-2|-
TGTGCCAGCACCGCGGGAGGGTATAGCACAGATACGCAGTATTTT
CASTAGGYSTDTQYF
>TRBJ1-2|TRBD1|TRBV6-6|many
TGTGCCAGCAGCCGCGGGACAGAGGTTAACTATGGCTACACCTTC
CASSRGTEVNYGYTF
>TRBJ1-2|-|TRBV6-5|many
TGTGCCAGCAGCTCCCTCATGGGGCCCGACTATGGCTACACCTTC
CASSSLMGPDYGYTF
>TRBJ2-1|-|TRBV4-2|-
TGTGTCAGCAGCCAAGATCTGGGGTCTGTCTACGAGCAGTTCTTC
CVSSQDLGSVYEQFF
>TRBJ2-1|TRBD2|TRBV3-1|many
TGTGCCAGCAGCCAAGAGGGGGGGACCTACAATGAGCAGTTCTTC
CASSQEGGTYNEQFF
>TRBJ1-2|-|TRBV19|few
TGTGCCAGTAGTGCCCAACTACAGGGAAGCTATGGCTACACCTTC
CASSAQLQGSYGYTF
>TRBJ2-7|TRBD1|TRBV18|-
TGTGCCAGCTCACTTCTGCCCGGGACAGGGGGCTACAATGAGCAGTACTTC
CASSLLPGTGGYNEQYF
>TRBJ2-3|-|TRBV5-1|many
TGCGCCAGCAGCTTGGCCGCGTACACAGATACGCAGTATTTT
CASSLAAYTDTQYF
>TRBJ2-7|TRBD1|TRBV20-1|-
TGCAGTGCTAGTAGGTCCCGGACAGGGGACTACGAGCAGTACTTC
CSASRSRTGDYEQYF
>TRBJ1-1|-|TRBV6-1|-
TGTGCCGTCGGGGCCTTGACTGGGAACACTGAAGCTTTCTTT
CAVGALTGNTEAFF
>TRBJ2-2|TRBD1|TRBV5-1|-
TGCGCCAGCAGCTCGACCACAGGGGGCACCGGGGAGCTGTTTTTT
CASSSTTGGTGELFF
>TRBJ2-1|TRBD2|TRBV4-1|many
TGCGCCAGCAGCCAAGATCCGGGCCTCGGGGGGAATGAGCAGTTCTTC
CASSQDPGLGGNEQFF
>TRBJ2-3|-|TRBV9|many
TGTGCCAGCAGCGTAAAGGATACGCAGTATTTT
CASSVKDTQYF
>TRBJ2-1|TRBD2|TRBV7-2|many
TGTGCCAGCAGCTTCCTGCATGTGGCTAGCGGGGGGCCTACGTTCTTC
CASSFLHVASGGPTFF
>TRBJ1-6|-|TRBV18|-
TGTGCCAGCTCACAGAAACAGGTCTCCTATAATTCACCCCCCCACTTT
CASSQKQVSYNSPPHF
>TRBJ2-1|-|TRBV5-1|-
TGCGCCAGCAGCTTGGATCCCGTTCATCAGTTCTTC
CASSLDPVHQFF
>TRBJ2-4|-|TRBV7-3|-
TGTGCCAGCAGCTTAGTGCAGGGGCGCCCGGAGACCCGGTACTTC
CASSLVQGRPETRYF
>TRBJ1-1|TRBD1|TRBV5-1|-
TGCGCCAGCAGCTTGGGAGCGGACAGGATATCCACTGAAGCTTTCTTT
CASSLGADRISTEAFF
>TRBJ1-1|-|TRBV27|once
TGTGCCGGCAGCGTATCGAGGGGGGGGCGTCGCACTGAAGCTTTCTTT
CAGSVSRGGRRTEAFF
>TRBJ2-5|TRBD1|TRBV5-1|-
TGCGCCAGCAGCATCACCGGGACAGGGGAGACCCAGTACTTC
CASSITGTGETQYF
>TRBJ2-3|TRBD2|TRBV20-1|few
TGCAGTGCCGTGGGACTAGCGGCCTGGGGAGATACGCAGTATTTT
CSAVGLAAWGDTQYF
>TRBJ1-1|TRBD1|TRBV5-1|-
TGCGCCAGTTACGGACAGGGGTCTGAAGCTTTCTTT
CASYGQGSEAFF
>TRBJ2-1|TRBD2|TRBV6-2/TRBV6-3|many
TGTGCCAGCAGCCCCCCGGGACTAGCGGGAACGGAGCAGTTCTTC
CASSPPGLAGTEQFF
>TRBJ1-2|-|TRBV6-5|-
TGTGCCAGCAGTTACCCGCGGGAGGAGGCCTATGGCTACACCTTC
CASSYPREEAYGYTF
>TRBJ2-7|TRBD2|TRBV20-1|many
TGCAGTGTTCGGAGTGGGCTAGCGGGAGTTTACGAGCAGTACTTC
CSVRSGLAGVYEQYF
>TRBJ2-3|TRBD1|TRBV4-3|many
TGCGCCAGCAGCGGGGACAGATCTAGCACAGATACGCAGTATTTT
CASSGDRSSTDTQYF
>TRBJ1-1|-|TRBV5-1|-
TGCGCCAGCAGCGGGGACACTTGGTCTGAAGCTTTCTTT
CASSGDTWSEAFF
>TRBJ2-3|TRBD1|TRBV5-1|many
TGCGCCAGCAGCACAACAGGGGTTAGCACAGATACGCAGTATTTT
CASSTTGVSTDTQYF
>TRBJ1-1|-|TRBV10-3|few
TGTGCCATCAGGGATGGGAACACTGAAGCTTTCTTT
CAIRDGNTEAFF
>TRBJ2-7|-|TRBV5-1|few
TGCGCCAGCAGCTCGCCCGAATACGAGCAGTACTTC
CASSSPEYEQYF
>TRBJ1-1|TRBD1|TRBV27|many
TGTGCCACCCATCCGTTGACAGGGGTTGGGGCGGGGACTGAAGCTTTCTTT
CATHPLTGVGAGTEAFF